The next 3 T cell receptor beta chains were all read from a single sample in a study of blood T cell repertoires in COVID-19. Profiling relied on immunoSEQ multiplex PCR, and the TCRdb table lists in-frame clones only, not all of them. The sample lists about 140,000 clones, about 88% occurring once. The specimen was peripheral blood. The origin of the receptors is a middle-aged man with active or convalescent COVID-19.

The CDR3 here is CASSIRETTNEKLFF. For the CDR3, the DNA is TGTGCCAGTAGTATTCGGGAGACAACTAATGAAAAACTGTTTTTT. The gene calls are TRBV19 and TRBJ1-4; D is undetermined. V was shortened by 3 bases and J by 0 bases, with 8 bases between the two germline ends. The CDR3 extends over 15 amino acids. Germline V gene lookup returns CDR1 LNHDA and CDR2 SQIVND (reference sequence).

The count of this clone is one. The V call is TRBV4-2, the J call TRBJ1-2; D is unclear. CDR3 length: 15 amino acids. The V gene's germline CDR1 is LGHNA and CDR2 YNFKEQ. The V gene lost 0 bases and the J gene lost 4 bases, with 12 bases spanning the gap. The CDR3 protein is CASSQDPQPVYGYTF. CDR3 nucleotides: TGTGCCAGCAGCCAAGATCCACAGCCAGTCTATGGCTACACCTTC.

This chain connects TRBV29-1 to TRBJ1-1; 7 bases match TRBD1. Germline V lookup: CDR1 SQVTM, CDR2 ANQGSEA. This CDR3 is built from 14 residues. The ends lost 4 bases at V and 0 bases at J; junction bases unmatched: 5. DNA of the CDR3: TGCAGCGTTGGCCGGGACAGATTGAACACTGAAGCTTTCTTT. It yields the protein CSVGRDRLNTEAFF.